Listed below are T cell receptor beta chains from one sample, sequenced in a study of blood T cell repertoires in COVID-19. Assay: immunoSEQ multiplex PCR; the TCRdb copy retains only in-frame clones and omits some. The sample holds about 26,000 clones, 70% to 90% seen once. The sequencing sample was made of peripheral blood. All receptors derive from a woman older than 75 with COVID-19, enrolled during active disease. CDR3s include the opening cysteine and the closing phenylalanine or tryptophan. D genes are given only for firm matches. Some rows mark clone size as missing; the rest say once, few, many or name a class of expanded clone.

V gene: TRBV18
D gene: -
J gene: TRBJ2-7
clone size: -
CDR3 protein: CASSLTRGGYEQYF
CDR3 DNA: TGTGCCAGCTCACTTACGAGGGGGGGCTACGAGCAGTACTTC

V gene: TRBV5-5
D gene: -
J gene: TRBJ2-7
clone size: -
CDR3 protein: CASSPMSGEQYF
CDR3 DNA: TGTGCCAGCAGCCCGATGTCGGGGGAGCAGTACTTC

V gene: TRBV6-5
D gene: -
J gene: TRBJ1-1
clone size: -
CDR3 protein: CASSRQSWNTEAFF
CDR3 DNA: TGTGCCAGCAGTCGACAGTCTTGGAACACTGAAGCTTTCTTT

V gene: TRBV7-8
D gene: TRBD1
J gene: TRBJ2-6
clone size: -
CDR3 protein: CASRGTGGASGANVLTF
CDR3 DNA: TGTGCCAGCAGGGGGACAGGGGGCGCGAGTGGGGCCAACGTCCTGACTTTC

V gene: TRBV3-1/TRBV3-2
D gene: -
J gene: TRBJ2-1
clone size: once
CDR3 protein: CASSQGGPQGDEQFF
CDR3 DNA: TGTGCCAGCAGCCAAGGGGGGCCTCAGGGTGATGAGCAGTTCTTC

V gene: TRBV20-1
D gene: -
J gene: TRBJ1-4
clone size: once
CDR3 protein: CSASNGANEKLFF
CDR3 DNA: TGCAGTGCTAGTAACGGGGCTAATGAAAAACTGTTTTTT

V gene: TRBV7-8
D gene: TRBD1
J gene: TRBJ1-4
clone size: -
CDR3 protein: CASSFGTGGSNEKLFF
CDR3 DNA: TGTGCCAGCAGCTTCGGGACAGGGGGGTCTAATGAAAAACTGTTTTTT

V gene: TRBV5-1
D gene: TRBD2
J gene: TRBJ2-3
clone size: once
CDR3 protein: CASSLVARAGVRDTQYF
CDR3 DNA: TGCGCCAGCAGCTTGGTGGCCCGAGCGGGGGTGAGAGATACGCAGTATTTT

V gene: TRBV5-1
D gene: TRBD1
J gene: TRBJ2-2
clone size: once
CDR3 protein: CASSLGQGNAGELFF
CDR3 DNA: TGCGCCAGCAGCTTGGGACAGGGGAACGCCGGGGAGCTGTTTTTT

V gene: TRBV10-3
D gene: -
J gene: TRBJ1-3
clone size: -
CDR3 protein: CAISLPTAGNTIYF
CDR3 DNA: TGTGCCATCAGTCTGCCCACAGCTGGAAACACCATATATTTT